Each of the 5 T cell receptor beta chains below was sequenced from the same sample in a study of cytomegalovirus exposure and HLA in healthy donors. The assay was immunoSEQ multiplex PCR, and TCRdb's table has in-frame clones only and misses some. The repertoire includes tens of thousands of clones, roughly nine tenths of them detected once, and about 2% sits in the top ten. Material for sequencing was PBMCs. The receptors shown here come from a woman in her twenties or thirties in good health and CMV-seronegative.

As DNA, the CDR3 is TGTGCCAGCTCACCTGACAGGGGGCTCGACGAGCAGTACTTC. It specifies CASSPDRGLDEQYF. The rearrangement uses TRBV18 and TRBJ2-7; 10 nucleotides line up with TRBD1. The CDR3 covers 14 residues. Germline assignment: CDR1 KGHSH and CDR2 LQKENI. Germline trimming cut 3 bases from V and 5 bases from J; bases unmatched to any gene: 4.

The chain is built from TRBV6-4 and TRBJ1-1, with 7 bases that match TRBD1. Trimming took 6 bases from V and 8 from J; bases not matched to a gene: 6. The CDR3 is made up of 12 amino acids. The germline V gene encodes CDR1 MRHNA and CDR2 SNTAGT. The CDR3 DNA sequence: TGTGCCAGCAGAACCCAGGGGGGCGAAGCTTTCTTT. Translated, it gives CASRTQGGEAFF.

The chain links TRBV5-1 to TRBJ2-1; 13 nucleotides line up with TRBD2. V dropped 4 bases and J dropped 7; count of bases not matched to a gene: 8. CDR3 length equals 16 residues. CDR1 is SGHRS, CDR2 YFSETQ, per germline. The CDR3 protein is CASSPRLAGGLNEQFF. DNA for the CDR3: TGCGCCAGCAGCCCAAGACTAGCGGGAGGCTTAAATGAGCAGTTCTTC.

The chain couples TRBV7-9 to TRBJ1-4; D not resolved. The CDR3 consists of 15 residues. Trimming left V 6 bases short and J 5 bases short, with 16 bases between. Germline V gene data show CDR1 as SEHNR and CDR2 as FQNEAQ (reference sequence). The CDR3 protein is CASSSGVGPNEKLFF. The DNA for the CDR3 is TGTGCCAGCAGTTCCGGGGTAGGGCCCAATGAAAAACTGTTTTTT.

V and J are TRBV9 and TRBJ2-1; 8 bases are a match to TRBD2. The germline gives CDR1 SGDLS, CDR2 YYNGEE. V was pared by 6 bases and J by 0 bases, with 11 bases of the junction left unmatched. This CDR3 contains 17 residues. This CDR3 reads CASTQTGGISSYNEQFF. The CDR3 DNA reads TGTGCCAGCACCCAAACGGGAGGGATCAGCTCCTACAATGAGCAGTTCTTC.